The 31 T cell receptor beta chains below were found in one sample sequenced in a study of blood T cell repertoires in COVID-19. The table came from immunoSEQ multiplex PCR; TCRdb's copy has only in-frame clones and leaves some out. The sample consists of about 100,000 clones, just under 80% of them appearing once. Material for sequencing was peripheral blood. The receptors were gathered from a man aged 70 or older with active or convalescent COVID-19.

The chain combines TRBV7-2 with TRBJ2-7; D not certain. The V gene's germline CDR1 is SGHTA and CDR2 FQGNSA. With 0 bases removed from V and 2 bases from J, the gap between germline ends came to 8 bases. The CDR3 extends over 14 amino acids. The DNA for the CDR3 is TGTGCCAGCAGCTTAGCGAGCAGGCCCTACGAGCAGTACTTC. It translates to CASSLASRPYEQYF. Using reference TRBV7-2 and TRBJ2-7 for the parts outside the CDR3, the full variable domain is GAGVSQSPSNKVTEKGKDVELRCDPISGHTALYWYRQSLGQGLEFLIYFQGNSAPDKSGLPSDRFSAERTGGSVSTLTIQRTQQEDSAVYLCASSLASRPYEQYFGPGTRLTVT.

Worth noting for this clone: At one of its ends the junction is not consistent with the germline gene, which may arise from a read error. The chain recombines TRBV5-4 with TRBJ2-2; D might be TRBD1 (5 bases). The CDR3 is 13 residues long. Looked up from germline, CDR1 is SGHNT and CDR2 is YYREEE (reference sequence). DNA for the CDR3: TGTGCCAGCAGCCCAGGGAACCCCGGGGAGCTGTTTTTT. Amino acids: CASSPGNPGELFF.

This clone is a singleton in its sample. This sequence joins TRBV27 and TRBJ1-2, with 10 bases matching TRBD1. Looked up from germline, CDR1 is MNHEY and CDR2 is SMNVEV (reference sequence). The CDR3 loop spans 13 amino acids. With 5 bases clipped from V and 8 bases from J, the junction kept 5 bases outside the gene matches. The chain's CDR3 is CASSPRTGGGYTF. DNA for the CDR3: TGTGCCAGCAGTCCTCGGACAGGGGGGGGCTACACCTTC.

V and J are TRBV6-5 and TRBJ2-1; possibly TRBD1 for D (6 bases). The CDR3 is 14 residues long. Per germline, CDR1 MNHEY and CDR2 SVGAGI. Trimming left V 6 bases short and J 1 base short, with 10 bases between. The CDR3 DNA sequence: TGTGCCAGCAGACTGCAGGGGTCCTACAATGAGCAGTTCTTC. This gives the protein CASRLQGSYNEQFF.

Only a few counts were recorded for this clone. CDR3 coding DNA: TGTGCCAGCAGTGAAAGGGCTAGCTCACCCCTCCACTTT. As protein: CASSERASSPLHF. The genes are TRBV6-4 and TRBJ1-6; D call uncertain. Germline CDR1 and CDR2: MRHNA and SNTAGT. The CDR3 consists of 13 residues. With 3 bases removed from V and 10 bases from J, the gap between germline ends came to 10 bases.

A few counts support this clone. The gene calls are TRBV2 and TRBJ1-2; 8 bases align to TRBD1. The trim removed 6 bases at V and 3 bases at J, leaving 12 bases unmatched. Per the germline V gene, CDR1 is SNHLY and CDR2 is FYNNEI. The CDR3 covers 16 residues. CDR3 nucleotide sequence: TGTGCCAGCAGCGGCGCCGGACAGGGACGGCACTATGGCTACACCTTC. Protein product: CASSGAGQGRHYGYTF.

This chain connects TRBV11-2 to TRBJ1-5; D not certain. Between the trimmed V and J ends, which lost 9 bases and 2 bases, there was a span of 11 bases. The CDR3 totals 13 residues. The germline CDR1 and CDR2 sequences are SGHAT and FQNNGV. The CDR3 region has the DNA TGTGCCAGGTCGGACTTTTGCAATCAGCCCCAGCATTTT. It is translated as CARSDFCNQPQHF. The whole variable domain, filled in from reference TRBV11-2 and TRBJ1-5, reads EAGVAQSPRYKIIEKRQSVAFWCNPISGHATLYWYQQILGQGPKLLIQFQNNGVVDDSQLPKDRFSAERLKGVDSTLKIQPAKLEDSAVYLCARSDFCNQPQHFGDGTRLSIL.

This clone was seen only once. The chain has TRBV7-8 and TRBJ2-3; 13 bases are a match to TRBD2. This CDR3 is built from 19 residues. V shed 5 bases, J shed 5 bases, and the junction held 16 bases outside the gene matches. The germline V gene has CDR1 SGHVS and CDR2 FQNEAQ. CDR3 residues: CASSRRRTLAGGRGDTQYF. CDR3 DNA sequence: TGTGCCAGCAGCCGGCGCAGGACACTAGCGGGGGGGCGGGGAGATACGCAGTATTTT. Drawing the rest from reference TRBV7-8 and TRBJ2-3, the complete variable domain is GAGVSQSPRYKVAKRGQDVALRCDPISGHVSLFWYQQALGQGPEFLTYFQNEAQLDKSGLPSDRFFAERPEGSVSTLKIQRTQQEDSAVYLCASSRRRTLAGGRGDTQYFGPGTRLTVL.

V gene TRBV19 combines with J gene TRBJ2-1; 7 bases align to TRBD1. CDR3 length: 13 residues. In germline, CDR1 is LNHDA, CDR2 SQIVND (reference sequence). With 2 bases clipped from V and 5 bases from J, the junction kept 0 bases outside the gene matches. The CDR3 region has the DNA TGTGCCAGTAGTATAACAGGGGACAATGAGCAGTTCTTC. It translates to CASSITGDNEQFF.

The V and J genes are TRBV20-1 and TRBJ2-2; possibly TRBD1 for D (6 bases). Trimming left V 3 bases short and J 5 bases short, with 13 bases between. CDR1 and CDR2 from the germline V gene are DFQATT and SNEGSKA (reference sequence). The CDR3 is 14 amino acids. This CDR3 is CSASLGQLTGELFF. Here the CDR3 DNA reads TGCAGTGCTAGTCTGGGACAATTAACCGGGGAGCTGTTTTTT.

Only a few counts were recorded for this clone. V is TRBV7-2 and J is TRBJ2-7, with 7 nucleotides matching TRBD1. Germline lookup yields CDR1 SGHTA and CDR2 FQGNSA. There are 15 residues in the CDR3. J was trimmed by 1 base and V by 5 bases; bases with no gene match: 8. As DNA, the CDR3 is TGTGCCAGCAGCGTCACCGGGACAGTTTCCTACGAGCAGTACTTC. Translation: CASSVTGTVSYEQYF.

This sequence joins TRBV29-1 and TRBJ2-7, with 8 bases lining up with TRBD1. The germline V gene encodes CDR1 SQVTM and CDR2 ANQGSEA. J gave up 6 bases and V 7 bases, and 8 bases lay outside the gene matches. The CDR3 is 12 amino acids. CDR3 region: CSAGQGEGEQYF. The CDR3 nucleotides are TGCAGCGCAGGACAGGGAGAAGGCGAGCAGTACTTC.

This clone has just a few counts. The chain uses TRBV5-8 and TRBJ1-4; the match to TRBD1 covers 11 bases. The V gene's germline CDR1 is SGHTS and CDR2 YDEGEE. The CDR3 consists of 15 residues. V dropped 4 bases and J dropped 8; count of bases not matched to a gene: 7. CDR3 in DNA: TGTGCCAGCAGCCCCCTCGGGACAGGGGGAGAAAAACTGTTTTTT. Protein sequence: CASSPLGTGGEKLFF.

The chain couples TRBV4-2 to TRBJ2-3; 10 nucleotides line up with TRBD2. The V gene's germline CDR1 is LGHNA and CDR2 YNFKEQ. The CDR3 is 17 amino acids. The junction had 9 bases not matched to a gene; V was cut back by 4 bases and J by 2 bases. The CDR3 DNA reads TGTGCCAGCAGCCTCACGCTAGCGGGGGCCTCCACAGATACGCAGTATTTT. Translated: CASSLTLAGASTDTQYF.

The chain links TRBV11-1 to TRBJ1-1, with D possibly being TRBD1 (6 bases). Trimming shortened V by 5 bases and J by 5 bases, and 18 bases separated the two germline ends. Per germline, CDR1 SGHAT and CDR2 FQDESV (reference sequence). This CDR3 has 15 amino acids. CDR3 amino acids: CASSLQGFDWTEAFF. In DNA, the CDR3 is TGTGCCAGCAGCCTACAGGGATTCGATTGGACTGAAGCTTTCTTT.

The gene calls are TRBV11-2 and TRBJ2-5, with 7 bases that match TRBD1. V lost 5 bases to trimming and J lost 5 bases; unmatched junction nucleotides: 8. CDR3 length: 14 amino acids. CDR1 and CDR2 from the germline V gene are SGHAT and FQNNGV. In nucleotides, the CDR3 is TGTGCCAGCAGCCAAGGACAGGCTCTCGAGACCCAGTACTTC. Translating it yields CASSQGQALETQYF.

The chain links TRBV16 to TRBJ1-1; D is unresolved. The CDR3 loop spans 15 amino acids. The V gene's germline CDR1 is KGHSY and CDR2 FQNENV. Trimming cost V 1 base and J 1 base, with 10 bases left between them. In nucleotides, the CDR3 is TGTGCCAGCAGCCAATTCAGAGGCAGGAACACTGAAGCTTTCTTT. The encoded protein is CASSQFRGRNTEAFF.

Concerning this clone: A read error may be the cause here, since a much bigger clone is one base away. Other DNA sequences in this specimen translate into the identical CDR3. V and J are TRBV27 and TRBJ1-5, with 8 bases matching TRBD1. The CDR3 is 15 residues long. The germline V gene has CDR1 MNHEY and CDR2 SMNVEV (reference sequence). CDR3 DNA: TGTGCCAGCAGTCTCCGACAGGGGCCCAATCAACCCCAGCATTTT. Amino acids: CASSLRQGPNQPQHF.

This clone was found once. This chain connects TRBV4-2 to TRBJ2-3, with TRBD2 identical over 9 bases. CDR1 and CDR2 (germline): LGHNA, YNFKEQ. The V gene end was trimmed by 4 bases and the J gene end by 1 base; junction bases not matched to a gene: 9. The CDR3 sequence is 17 residues long. CDR3 nucleotide sequence: TGTGCCAGCAGCCCCAGAAGGGTAGCGGGGGGCACAGATACGCAGTATTTT. Residues: CASSPRRVAGGTDTQYF.

The count of this clone is one. This chain connects TRBV19 to TRBJ2-7; TRBD1 is a possible D gene (5 bases). This CDR3 contains 12 residues. V dropped 3 bases and J dropped 4 bases, with 7 bases sitting between them. Per germline, CDR1 LNHDA and CDR2 SQIVND (reference sequence). CDR3 DNA: TGTGCCAGTAGTATTCAGGGTTACGAGCAGTACTTC. This gives the protein CASSIQGYEQYF.

The chain couples TRBV3-1 (or the pseudogene TRBV3-2) to TRBJ2-5, with 10 positions matching TRBD2. The germline CDR1 and CDR2 sequences are LGHDT and YNNKEL (reference sequence). The V and J ends lost 2 bases and 4 bases, in that order; junction bases with no gene match: 7. There are 16 residues in the CDR3. CDR3 protein: CASSQLGTSGTETQYF. DNA of the CDR3: TGTGCCAGCAGCCAATTAGGTACTAGCGGGACAGAGACCCAGTACTTC.

V is TRBV27 and J is TRBJ2-7, with 7 bases matching TRBD2. The CDR3 covers 13 residues. Per germline, CDR1 MNHEY and CDR2 SMNVEV (reference sequence). The trim removed 6 bases at V and 8 bases at J, leaving 10 bases unmatched. The CDR3 region is CASSTWGGVKQYF. In DNA, the CDR3 is TGTGCCAGCAGCACCTGGGGGGGGGTCAAGCAGTACTTC.

The count of this clone is one. This rearrangement joins TRBV9 to TRBJ1-2; D is ambiguous. The CDR3 runs to 13 residues. Germline loops: CDR1 SGDLS, CDR2 YYNGEE. Trimming removed 4 bases from V and 8 bases from J, with 15 bases in between. The CDR3 protein is CASSTPMTGGYTF. The CDR3, as DNA: TGTGCCAGCAGCACACCTATGACGGGGGGCTACACCTTC. Using reference TRBV9 and TRBJ1-2 for the parts outside the CDR3, the full variable domain is DSGVTQTPKHLITATGQRVTLRCSPRSGDLSVYWYQQSLDQGLQFLIQYYNGEERAKGNILERFSAQQFPDLHSELNLSSLELGDSALYFCASSTPMTGGYTFGSGTRLTVV.

The chain is built from TRBV30 and TRBJ2-2, with D tentatively TRBD1 (5 bases). Germline V gene sequence: CDR1 GTSNPN, CDR2 SVGIG (reference sequence). V gave up 0 bases and J gave up 7 bases, with 9 bases separating them. The CDR3 runs 13 residues. Here the CDR3 DNA reads TGTGCCTGGAGTGTACAGGTGAACGGGGAGCTGTTTTTT. Translation: CAWSVQVNGELFF.

This clone showed up just once. The chain employs TRBV19 and TRBJ2-3; TRBD1 aligns across 8 bases. The CDR3 length is 15 residues. Germline loops: CDR1 LNHDA, CDR2 SQIVND (reference sequence). The V segment lost 3 bases and the J segment 3 bases; nucleotides outside the gene matches: 5. The CDR3: CASSISRGRTDTQYF. CDR3 nucleotide sequence: TGTGCCAGTAGTATTTCCAGGGGGCGGACAGATACGCAGTATTTT.

This clone turned up a few times. V and J are TRBV6-5 and TRBJ1-2; TRBD1 is a possible D gene (6 bases). This CDR3 spans 15 amino acids. In germline, CDR1 is MNHEY, CDR2 SVGAGI. V was trimmed by 0 bases and J by 0 bases, leaving 8 bases between them. Written as DNA, the CDR3 is TGTGCCAGCAGTTACTCGACAGGTTCTAACTATGGCTACACCTTC. Protein: CASSYSTGSNYGYTF.

The rearrangement joins TRBV15 to TRBJ1-5, with TRBD1 as a possible D gene (5 bases). With 0 bases removed from V and 6 bases from J, the gap between germline ends came to 12 bases. Germline V gene sequence: CDR1 LNHNV, CDR2 YYDKDF (reference sequence). The CDR3 sequence is 15 residues long. This CDR3 reads CATSREVSGLQPQHF. DNA for the CDR3: TGTGCCACCAGCAGAGAAGTTTCAGGGCTTCAGCCCCAGCATTTT.

V gene TRBV6-2 or TRBV6-3 combines with J gene TRBJ1-5; 8 bases are a match to TRBD1. The V gene end was trimmed by 2 bases and the J gene end by 7 bases; junction bases not matched to a gene: 1. The CDR3 totals 13 residues. Germline V gene sequence: CDR1 MNHEY, CDR2 SVGEGT. CDR3 protein: CASSYRTGQPQHF. The CDR3 DNA sequence: TGTGCCAGCAGTTACCGGACAGGGCAGCCCCAGCATTTT.

V and J are TRBV30 and TRBJ2-4, with D tentatively TRBD2 (5 bases). V was clipped by 4 bases and J by 4 bases, with 5 bases between them. Germline V gives CDR1 GTSNPN, CDR2 SVGIG (reference sequence). There are 11 residues in the CDR3. Here the CDR3 reads CAWTGKNIQYF. CDR3 coding DNA: TGTGCCTGGACGGGGAAAAACATTCAGTACTTC.

The CDR3 nucleotides are TGCGCCAGCAACTCAGGCGGGGGCTACAATGAGCAGTTCTTC. This translates into CASNSGGGYNEQFF. The chain employs TRBV5-1 and TRBJ2-1, with TRBD2 identical over 7 bases. CDR3 length: 14 amino acids. J gave up 3 bases and V 6 bases, and 6 bases lay outside the gene matches. Germline loops: CDR1 SGHRS, CDR2 YFSETQ.

This chain uses TRBV11-1 with TRBJ2-3; perhaps TRBD1 as D (6 bases). Looked up from germline, CDR1 is SGHAT and CDR2 is FQDESV (reference sequence). V lost 5 bases and J lost 1, with 13 bases in between. The CDR3 runs 15 residues. This CDR3 reads CASSPGAFRTDTQYF. CDR3 sequence (DNA): TGTGCCAGCAGCCCAGGGGCCTTCCGCACAGATACGCAGTATTTT.